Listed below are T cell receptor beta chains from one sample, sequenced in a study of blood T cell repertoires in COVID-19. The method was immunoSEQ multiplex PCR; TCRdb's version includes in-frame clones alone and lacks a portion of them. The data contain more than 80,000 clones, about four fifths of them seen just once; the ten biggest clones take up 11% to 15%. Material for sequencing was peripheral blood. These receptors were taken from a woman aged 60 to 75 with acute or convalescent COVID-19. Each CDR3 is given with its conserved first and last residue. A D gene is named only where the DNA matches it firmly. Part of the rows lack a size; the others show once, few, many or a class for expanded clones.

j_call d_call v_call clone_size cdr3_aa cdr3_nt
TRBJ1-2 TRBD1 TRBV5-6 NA CASSAGTGDFNYGYTF TGTGCCAGCAGCGCCGGGACAGGGGATTTTAACTATGGCTACACCTTC
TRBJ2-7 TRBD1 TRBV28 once CASSSTKTTGTGAPYEQYF TGTGCCAGCAGTTCCACGAAGACCACGGGGACAGGAGCCCCCTACGAGCAGTACTTC
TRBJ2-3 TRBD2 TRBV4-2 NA CASSTSGVTDTQYF TGTGCCAGCAGCACTAGCGGGGTCACAGATACGCAGTATTTT
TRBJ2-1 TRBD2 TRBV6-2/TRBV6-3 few CASSSGGANSYNEQFF TGTGCCAGCAGTTCCGGGGGGGCGAACTCCTACAATGAGCAGTTCTTC
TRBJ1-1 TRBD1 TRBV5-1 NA CASSVTGDRGTEAFF TGCGCCAGCAGCGTTACCGGGGACAGGGGAACTGAAGCTTTCTTT
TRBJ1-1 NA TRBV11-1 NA CASSLFGTSATEAFF TGTGCCAGCAGCTTATTCGGGACATCTGCCACTGAAGCTTTCTTT
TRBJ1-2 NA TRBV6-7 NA CASSYRDYGYTF TGTGCCAGCAGTTACCGGGATTATGGCTACACCTTC
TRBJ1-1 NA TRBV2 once CASTEGRGNTEAFF TGTGCCAGCACGGAGGGTCGGGGGAACACTGAAGCTTTCTTT
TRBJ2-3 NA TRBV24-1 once CATSDPTVGGDTQYF TGTGCCACCAGTGATCCCACGGTGGGGGGAGATACGCAGTATTTT
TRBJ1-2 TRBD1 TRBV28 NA CASNRGVGENYGYTF TGTGCCAGCAACAGGGGGGTCGGGGAAAACTATGGCTACACCTTC
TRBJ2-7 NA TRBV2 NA CAGLRDSSSYEQYF TGTGCCGGGCTCCGGGACTCGAGCTCCTACGAGCAGTACTTC
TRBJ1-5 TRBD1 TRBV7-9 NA CASSPGGDRGQPQHF TGTGCCAGCAGCCCCGGTGGGGACAGGGGGCAGCCCCAGCATTTT
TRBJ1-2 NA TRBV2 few CANRDSYGYTF TGTGCCAACCGGGACTCCTATGGCTACACCTTC
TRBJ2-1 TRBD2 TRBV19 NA CASSIVTPASGSEQFF TGTGCCAGTAGTATAGTAACCCCGGCTAGCGGGAGCGAGCAGTTCTTC
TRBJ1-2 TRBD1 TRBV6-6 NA CASRPGTGGFSDGYTF TGTGCCAGCAGACCCGGGACAGGGGGCTTTTCTGATGGCTACACCTTC
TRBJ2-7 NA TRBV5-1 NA CASSQSPHQGEQYF TGCGCCAGCAGTCAAAGCCCGCACCAGGGGGAGCAGTACTTC
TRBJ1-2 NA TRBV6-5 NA CAIREITGYGGYTF TGTGCCATCCGGGAAATTACAGGGTATGGCGGCTACACCTTC
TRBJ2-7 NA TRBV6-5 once CASSYNRQLTYEQYF TGTGCCAGCAGTTACAACAGGCAGCTCACCTACGAGCAGTACTTC
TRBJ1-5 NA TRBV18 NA CASSPLINSNQPQHF TGTGCCAGCTCACCATTAATTAATAGCAATCAGCCCCAGCATTTT
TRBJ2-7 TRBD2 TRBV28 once CASSPNPGIAGGPFYEQYF TGTGCCAGCAGTCCTAACCCCGGAATAGCGGGAGGGCCCTTCTACGAGCAGTACTTC
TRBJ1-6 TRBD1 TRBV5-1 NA CASSPGQGFPPLHF TGCGCCAGCAGCCCGGGACAGGGCTTTCCACCCCTCCACTTT
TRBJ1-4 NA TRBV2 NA CASSRQIQGNEKLFF TGTGCCAGCTCCCGACAGATACAGGGCAATGAAAAACTGTTTTTT
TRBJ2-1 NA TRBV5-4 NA CASSLKLGGSYNEQFF TGTGCCAGCAGCTTGAAACTAGGAGGGTCCTACAATGAGCAGTTCTTC
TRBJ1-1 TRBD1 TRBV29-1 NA CSPGTGGTEAFF TGCAGCCCGGGGACAGGGGGCACTGAAGCTTTCTTT
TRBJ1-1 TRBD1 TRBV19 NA CASSFTGDTEAFF TGTGCCAGTAGTTTCACAGGGGACACTGAAGCTTTCTTT
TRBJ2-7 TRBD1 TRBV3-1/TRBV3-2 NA CASSQDLIQGAYEQYF TGTGCCAGCAGCCAAGACCTAATACAGGGGGCTTACGAGCAGTACTTC
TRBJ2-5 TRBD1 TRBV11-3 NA CASSSQGTGGETQYF TGTGCCAGCAGCTCGCAAGGGACAGGGGGAGAGACCCAGTACTTC
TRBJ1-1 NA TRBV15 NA CATSRDGGRTEAFF TGTGCCACCAGCAGAGATGGAGGGAGGACTGAAGCTTTCTTT
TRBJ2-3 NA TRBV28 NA CASSLLRNTDTQYF TGTGCCAGCAGTTTATTGCGGAACACAGATACGCAGTATTTT
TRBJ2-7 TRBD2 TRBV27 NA CASSFRTSGAYEQYF TGTGCCAGCAGTTTTCGAACTAGCGGAGCCTACGAGCAGTACTTC
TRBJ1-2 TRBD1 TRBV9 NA CASRHTGDHGYTF TGTGCCAGCCGACATACAGGGGACCATGGCTACACCTTC
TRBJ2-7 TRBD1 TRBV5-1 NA CASNSGGTGSYEQYF TGCGCCAGCAACTCGGGCGGGACAGGGAGCTACGAGCAGTACTTC
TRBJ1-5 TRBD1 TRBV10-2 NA CASSDRGHDQPQHF TGCGCCAGCAGTGACAGGGGGCATGATCAGCCCCAGCATTTT
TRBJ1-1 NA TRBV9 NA CASSVGAGINTEAFF TGTGCCAGCAGCGTAGGGGCAGGCATCAACACTGAAGCTTTCTTT
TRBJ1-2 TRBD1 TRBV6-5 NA CASSYRTGDGYTF TGTGCCAGCAGTTACCGGACAGGGGATGGCTACACCTTC
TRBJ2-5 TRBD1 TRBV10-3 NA CAISKQGGETQYF TGTGCCATCAGCAAACAGGGGGGAGAGACCCAGTACTTC
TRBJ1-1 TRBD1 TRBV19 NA CASSDDRAGTEAFF TGTGCCAGTAGTGACGACAGGGCGGGCACTGAAGCTTTCTTT
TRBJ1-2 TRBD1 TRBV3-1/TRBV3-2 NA CASSPGTGLYTF TGTGCCAGCAGCCCGGGGACAGGACTTTACACCTTC
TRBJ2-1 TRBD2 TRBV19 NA CASTPLSSGRAHEQFF TGTGCCAGTACACCGTTATCTAGCGGGAGGGCCCATGAGCAGTTCTTC
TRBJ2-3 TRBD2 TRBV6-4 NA CASSLAGMADTQYF TGTGCCAGCAGCCTAGCGGGGATGGCAGATACGCAGTATTTT